The table lists the clone carrying this TCR beta chain with a count of one. The antigen is unknown. The germline V gene has CDR1 MGHRA and CDR2 YSYEKL. The CDR3 spans 16 residues. V gave up 4 bases and J gave up 8 bases; unmatched junction bases: 13. The record originates from a study of cytomegalovirus exposure and HLA in healthy donors. Study findings and constraints: The investigators catalogued 164 TCR beta chains as cytomegalovirus-associated.

Produced via immunoSEQ multiplex PCR; TCRdb's table is partial and in-frame only. The profile shows a few hundred thousand clones, roughly 91% of them singletons. Material for sequencing was PBMCs. The clonotype originates from a woman aged 25 to 45 in good health and CMV-seronegative. The J gene is TRBJ2-2, the V gene TRBV4-1; 7 positions match TRBD2. CDR3 sequence reads: CASSRFLAGAEGELFF. Written as DNA, the CDR3 is TGCGCCAGCAGCCGGTTCTTGGCGGGAGCAGAAGGGGAGCTGTTTTTT.